A selection of T cell receptor beta chains follows, all from one sample in a study of regulatory T cells in long-lasting Graves disease. Via MiXCR, TCRdb re-called the multiplex PCR reads, giving one row per CDR3 protein. Seen here are roughly 400,000 distinct CDR3 sequences, 15% observed once, and the top ten hold 7.8%. This sample also appeared in a second study, on T cells in Graves' hyperthyroidism and ophthalmopathy.

Sequences were derived from peripheral blood mononuclear cells (PBMCs), sampled at new diagnosis, from a patient treated with antithyroid drugs. These receptors came from a woman aged 40 to 50 with Graves disease. Both conserved end residues are part of each CDR3. D genes are given only for firm matches. Size is omitted from some rows. Given values are once, few, many or a class for expanded clones.

CDR3 DNA	CDR3 protein	D gene	V gene	J gene	clone size
TGTGCCAGCAGCGTCACAGGGCGCGGGGAGCTGTTTTTT	CASSVTGRGELFF	-	TRBV9	TRBJ2-2	-
TGTGCCAGCTCACCACCGCCGGGGCGCGAAGCTTTCTTT	CASSPPPGREAFF	-	TRBV18	TRBJ1-1	-
TGTGCCAGCAGCCCGAACACAGGGTCCTACGAGCAGTACTTC	CASSPNTGSYEQYF	-	TRBV11-1	TRBJ2-7	many
TGCAGTGCCGGGGGCACTAGCGGGAGTATATACGAGCAGTACTTC	CSAGGTSGSIYEQYF	TRBD2	TRBV20-1	TRBJ2-7	-
TGTGCCAGCAGTGAATCCGCCGGATTTGAAGCTTTCTTT	CASSESAGFEAFF	-	TRBV6-1	TRBJ1-1	few
TGTGCCAGCAGTTTAACTAGCGGGTACACCGGGGAGCTGTTTTTT	CASSLTSGYTGELFF	TRBD2	TRBV28	TRBJ2-2	many
TGTGCCAGCAGCCTTGGGGGCGGTCTCTCCTACGAGCAGTACTTC	CASSLGGGLSYEQYF	-	TRBV27	TRBJ2-7	many
TGTGCCAGCAGCCTAGTAGGGCAGGGAGGCCAGCCCCAGCATTTT	CASSLVGQGGQPQHF	-	TRBV2	TRBJ1-5	-
TGTGCCAGCAGCTTAGCAGTTTCCCCGGGACAGCTAACCGGGGAGCTGTTTTTT	CASSLAVSPGQLTGELFF	TRBD1	TRBV7-6	TRBJ2-2	few
TGTGCCTGGACCAGGGGGACCTCCTACGAGCAGTACTTC	CAWTRGTSYEQYF	TRBD1	TRBV30	TRBJ2-7	many
TGCGCCAGCACCCCACAGGCTCAGAACACTGAAGCTTTCTTT	CASTPQAQNTEAFF	-	TRBV5-1	TRBJ1-1	many
TGTGCCATCAGTGATACAGGGGGCGGGACTGAAGCTTTCTTT	CAISDTGGGTEAFF	TRBD1	TRBV10-3	TRBJ1-1	many
TGTGCCAGCACCCCCGGACTAGCGGATTACAATGAGCAGTTCTTC	CASTPGLADYNEQFF	TRBD2	TRBV9	TRBJ2-1	few
TGTGCCAGCAGCTTCGGGGTCCAAGAGACCCAGTACTTC	CASSFGVQETQYF	-	TRBV12-3/TRBV12-4	TRBJ2-5	many
TGTGCCACCAGCAGAGAGGGGATGAACACTGAAGCTTTCTTT	CATSREGMNTEAFF	-	TRBV15	TRBJ1-1	few
TGTGCCACCAGAAGGGGGCTGGGGACCTACAATGAGCAGTTCTTC	CATRRGLGTYNEQFF	TRBD1	TRBV28	TRBJ2-1	many
TGCAGCGTTGATTTGGGACAGGGGCCCTACGAGCAGTACTTC	CSVDLGQGPYEQYF	TRBD1	TRBV29-1	TRBJ2-7	many
TGTGCCAGCAGCCTCGGGACAGGAACCGGGGCACCCCTCCACTTT	CASSLGTGTGAPLHF	TRBD1	TRBV27	TRBJ1-6	many
TGTGCTATGCTTCCCTCTAGCGCCACGACCGGGGAGCTGTTTTTT	CAMLPSSATTGELFF	-	TRBV7-7	TRBJ2-2	-
TGTGCCAGCAGCCCAGCCGGGACTAGCTTTTCCGAGCAGTACTTC	CASSPAGTSFSEQYF	TRBD2	TRBV11-2	TRBJ2-7	many
TGTGCCAGCAGCCTGGCTCGAGACTGGACAGCGAACACTGAAGCTTTCTTT	CASSLARDWTANTEAFF	-	TRBV7-9	TRBJ1-1	few
TGTGCCAGCTCACCGGGACAGCTACGGGACTCTGGAAACACCATATATTTT	CASSPGQLRDSGNTIYF	TRBD1	TRBV18	TRBJ1-3	-
TGCGCCAGCGCCTTCATCGGGACTAGCCCAGATACGCAGTATTTT	CASAFIGTSPDTQYF	TRBD2	TRBV5-1	TRBJ2-3	many
TGCGCCAGCAGCCGGACAGTGGGGAGCTCCTACGAGCAGTACTTC	CASSRTVGSSYEQYF	-	TRBV4-1	TRBJ2-7	few